These 2 T cell receptor beta chains share one sample of origin, sequenced in a study of tumor and adjacent non-tumor tissue in lung cancer. The library came from three nested PCR rounds adapted from ARM-PCR protocols. One entry per CDR3 protein results from TCRdb running MiXCR on the multiplex PCR reads. The data show approximately 120,000 distinct CDR3 sequences, with 60% to 70% seen just once and 15% to 20% held by the top ten. The template was RNA from unsorted bulk tissue. More than 3 cm separated this lung sample from the edge of the tumor. Sequencing was carried out using distant non-tumor lung tissue. Receptor source: a man aged 60 to 75 with non-small cell lung cancer.

Comment on this clonotype: Germline is not matched at one junction end, which may reflect a read error. The rearrangement joins TRBV12-3 or TRBV12-4 to TRBJ1-1; D is unresolved. The CDR3 contains 13 residues. CDR3: CASSFGVNTEALF. The CDR3 DNA reads TGTGCCAGCAGTTTCGGTGTGAACACTGAGGCTCTCTTT.

With respect to this clonotype: Since a much larger clone is just one base distant, this may be a read error. The genes are TRBV6-5 and TRBJ1-5; D is ambiguous. The germline gives CDR1 MNHEY, CDR2 SVGAGI. CDR3 length: 14 residues. For the CDR3, the DNA is TGTGCCAGCAGTTATGCCGGGAACAATCGGCCCCAGCATTTT. Translating it yields CASSYAGNNRPQHF.